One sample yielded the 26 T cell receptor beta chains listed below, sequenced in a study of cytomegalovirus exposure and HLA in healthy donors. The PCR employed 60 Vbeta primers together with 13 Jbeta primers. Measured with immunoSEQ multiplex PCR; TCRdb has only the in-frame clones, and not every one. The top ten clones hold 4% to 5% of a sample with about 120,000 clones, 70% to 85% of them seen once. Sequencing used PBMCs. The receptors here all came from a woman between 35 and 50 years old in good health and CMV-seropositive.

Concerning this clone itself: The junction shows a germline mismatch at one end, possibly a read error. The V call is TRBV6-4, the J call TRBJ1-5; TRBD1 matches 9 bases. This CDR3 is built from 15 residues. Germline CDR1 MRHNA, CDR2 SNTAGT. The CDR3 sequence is CASSPDRGSNPPQHF. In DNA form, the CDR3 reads TGTGCCAGCAGCCCCGACAGGGGGAGCAATCCGCCCCAGCATTTT.

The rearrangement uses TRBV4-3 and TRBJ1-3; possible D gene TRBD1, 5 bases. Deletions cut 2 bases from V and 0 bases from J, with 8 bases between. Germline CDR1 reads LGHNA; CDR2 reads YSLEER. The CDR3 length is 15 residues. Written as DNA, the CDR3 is TGCGCCAGCAGCCAAACACAGGACTCTGGAAACACCATATATTTT. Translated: CASSQTQDSGNTIYF.

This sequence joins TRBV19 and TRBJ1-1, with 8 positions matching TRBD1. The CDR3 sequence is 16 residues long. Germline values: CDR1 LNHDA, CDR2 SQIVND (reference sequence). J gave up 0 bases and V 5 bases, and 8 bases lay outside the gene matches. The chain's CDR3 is CASSRLRQGLNTEAFF. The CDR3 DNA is TGTGCCAGTAGTCGGCTCCGACAGGGGCTGAACACTGAAGCTTTCTTT.

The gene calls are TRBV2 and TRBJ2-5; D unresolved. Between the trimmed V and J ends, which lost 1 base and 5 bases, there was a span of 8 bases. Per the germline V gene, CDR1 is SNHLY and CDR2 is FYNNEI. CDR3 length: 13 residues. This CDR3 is CASSEEVRETQYF. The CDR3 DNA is TGTGCCAGCAGTGAAGAAGTCCGGGAGACCCAGTACTTC.

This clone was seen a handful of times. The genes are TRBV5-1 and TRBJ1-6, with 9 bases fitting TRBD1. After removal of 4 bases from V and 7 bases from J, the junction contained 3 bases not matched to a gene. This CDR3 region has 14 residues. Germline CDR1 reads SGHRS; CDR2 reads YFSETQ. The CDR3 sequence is CASSIDRGNSPLHF. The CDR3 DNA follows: TGCGCCAGCAGCATAGACAGGGGGAATTCACCCCTCCACTTT.

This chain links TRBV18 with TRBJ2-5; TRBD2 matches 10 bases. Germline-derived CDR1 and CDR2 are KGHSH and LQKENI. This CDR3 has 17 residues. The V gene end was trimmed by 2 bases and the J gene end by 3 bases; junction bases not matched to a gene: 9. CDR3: CASSPKLGTSVKETQYF. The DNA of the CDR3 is TGTGCCAGCTCACCAAAATTGGGGACTAGCGTTAAAGAGACCCAGTACTTC.

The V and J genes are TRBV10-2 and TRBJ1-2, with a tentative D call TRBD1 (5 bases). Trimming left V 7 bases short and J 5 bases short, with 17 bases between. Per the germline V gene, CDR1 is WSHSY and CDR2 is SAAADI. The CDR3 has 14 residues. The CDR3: CASTQVGRAYGYTF. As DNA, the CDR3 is TGCGCCAGCACCCAAGTCGGCAGGGCTTATGGCTACACCTTC.

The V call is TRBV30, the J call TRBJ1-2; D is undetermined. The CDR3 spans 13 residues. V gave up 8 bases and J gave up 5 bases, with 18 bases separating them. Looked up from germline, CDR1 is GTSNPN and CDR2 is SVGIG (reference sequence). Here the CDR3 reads CARSRSEVYGYTF. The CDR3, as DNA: TGTGCCCGGTCCCGCAGCGAGGTATATGGCTACACCTTC.

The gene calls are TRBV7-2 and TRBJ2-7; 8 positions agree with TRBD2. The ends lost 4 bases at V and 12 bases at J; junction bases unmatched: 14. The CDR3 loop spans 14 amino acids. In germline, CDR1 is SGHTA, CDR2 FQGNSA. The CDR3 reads CASSSSGGSLPRYF. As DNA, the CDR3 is TGTGCCAGCAGCTCAAGCGGGGGATCACTTCCTAGGTACTTC.

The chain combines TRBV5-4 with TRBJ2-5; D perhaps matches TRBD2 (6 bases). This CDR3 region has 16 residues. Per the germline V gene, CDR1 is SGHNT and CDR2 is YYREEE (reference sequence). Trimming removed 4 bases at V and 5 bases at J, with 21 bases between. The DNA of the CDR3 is TGTGCCAGCAGCCCCGCTGGAGGGGCAATGGGGGAGACCCAGTACTTC. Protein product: CASSPAGGAMGETQYF.

CDR3 region: CASSPGHLAYEQYF. The CDR3 DNA is TGCGCCAGCAGCCCGGGACACCTAGCCTACGAGCAGTACTTC. The chain couples TRBV5-1 to TRBJ2-7; D possibly corresponds to TRBD1 (6 bases). Germline V gene data show CDR1 as SGHRS and CDR2 as YFSETQ. The CDR3 loop spans 14 amino acids. Trimming removed 4 bases at V and 2 bases at J, with 13 bases between. The complete variable domain, with remaining parts taken from reference TRBV5-1 and TRBJ2-7, reads KAGVTQTPRYLIKTRGQQVTLSCSPISGHRSVSWYQQTPGQGLQFLFEYFSETQRNKGNFPGRFSGRQFSNSRSEMNVSTLELGDSALYLCASSPGHLAYEQYFGPGTRLTVT.

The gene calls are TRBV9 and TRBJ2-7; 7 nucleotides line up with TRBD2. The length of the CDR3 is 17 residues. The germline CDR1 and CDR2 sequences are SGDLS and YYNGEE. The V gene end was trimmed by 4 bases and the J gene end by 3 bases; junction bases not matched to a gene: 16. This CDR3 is CASSPGAGAMRDYEQYF. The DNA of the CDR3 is TGTGCCAGCAGCCCCGGGGCGGGAGCCATGCGTGACTACGAGCAGTACTTC.

The CDR3 DNA follows: TGTGCCAGTAGTTTAAACAGGGGGGGACTGGGCACCGGGGAGCTGTTTTTT. This encodes CASSLNRGGLGTGELFF. J is TRBJ2-2 and V is TRBV19, with D perhaps TRBD1 (8 bases). Germline V gene data show CDR1 as LNHDA and CDR2 as SQIVND (reference sequence). This CDR3 comprises 17 residues. V gave up 5 bases and J gave up 4 bases, with 20 bases separating them.

The CDR3 protein is CASSYFSSGSFTQYF. CDR3 bases: TGTGCCAGCAGTTACTTCTCCAGCGGGAGCTTCACCCAGTACTTC. This rearrangement joins TRBV6-6 to TRBJ2-5; 8 nucleotides match TRBD2. Trimming cost V 1 base and J 8 bases; bases outside gene matches: 9. The CDR3 spans 15 residues. The germline CDR1 and CDR2 sequences are MNHNY and SVGAGI (reference sequence).

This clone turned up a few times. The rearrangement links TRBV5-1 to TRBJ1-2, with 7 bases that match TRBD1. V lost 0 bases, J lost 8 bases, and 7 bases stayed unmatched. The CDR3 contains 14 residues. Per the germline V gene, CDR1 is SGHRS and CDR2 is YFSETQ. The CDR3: CASSLDTGEEGYTF. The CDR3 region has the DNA TGCGCCAGCAGCTTGGACACAGGGGAGGAGGGCTACACCTTC.

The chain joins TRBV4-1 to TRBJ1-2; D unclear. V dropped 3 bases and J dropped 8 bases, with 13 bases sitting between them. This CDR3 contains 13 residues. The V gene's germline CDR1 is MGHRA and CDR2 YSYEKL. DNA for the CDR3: TGCGCCAGCAGCCACCGAACAGCGGGGGGCTACACCTTC. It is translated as CASSHRTAGGYTF.

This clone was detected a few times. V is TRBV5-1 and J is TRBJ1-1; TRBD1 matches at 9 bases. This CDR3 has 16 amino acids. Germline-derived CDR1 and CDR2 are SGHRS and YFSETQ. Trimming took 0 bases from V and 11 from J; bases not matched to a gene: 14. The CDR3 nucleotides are TGCGCCAGCAGCTTGGTTGTAGGGGACAGGGAGTCGGAGGCTTTCTTT. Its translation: CASSLVVGDRESEAFF. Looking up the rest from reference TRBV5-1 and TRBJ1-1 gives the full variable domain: KAGVTQTPRYLIKTRGQQVTLSCSPISGHRSVSWYQQTPGQGLQFLFEYFSETQRNKGNFPGRFSGRQFSNSRSEMNVSTLELGDSALYLCASSLVVGDRESEAFFGQGTRLTVV.

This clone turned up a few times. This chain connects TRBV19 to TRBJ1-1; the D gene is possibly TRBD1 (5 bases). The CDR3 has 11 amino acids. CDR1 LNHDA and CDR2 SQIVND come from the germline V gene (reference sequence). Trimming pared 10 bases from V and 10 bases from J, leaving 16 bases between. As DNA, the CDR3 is TGTGCCACCCAAGTTGGGGCGTCAGCTTTCTTT. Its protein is CATQVGASAFF.

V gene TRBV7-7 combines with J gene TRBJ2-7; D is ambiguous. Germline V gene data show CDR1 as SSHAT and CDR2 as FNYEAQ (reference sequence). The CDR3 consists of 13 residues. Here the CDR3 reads CVDWRSKSYEQYF. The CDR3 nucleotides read TGTGTCGACTGGCGAAGCAAATCCTACGAGCAGTACTTC.

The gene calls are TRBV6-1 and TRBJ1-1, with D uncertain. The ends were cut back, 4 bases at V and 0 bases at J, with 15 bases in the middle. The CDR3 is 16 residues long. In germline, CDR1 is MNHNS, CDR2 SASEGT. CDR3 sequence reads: CASSGAKTAMNTEAFF. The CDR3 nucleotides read TGTGCCAGCAGTGGGGCGAAGACGGCCATGAACACTGAAGCTTTCTTT.

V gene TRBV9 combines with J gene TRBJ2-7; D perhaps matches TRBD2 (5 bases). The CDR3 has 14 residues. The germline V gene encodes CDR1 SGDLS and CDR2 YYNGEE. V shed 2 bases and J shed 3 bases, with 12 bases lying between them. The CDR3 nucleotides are TGTGCCAGCAGCGTGGGCCTAGGAGGCTACGAGCAGTACTTC. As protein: CASSVGLGGYEQYF.

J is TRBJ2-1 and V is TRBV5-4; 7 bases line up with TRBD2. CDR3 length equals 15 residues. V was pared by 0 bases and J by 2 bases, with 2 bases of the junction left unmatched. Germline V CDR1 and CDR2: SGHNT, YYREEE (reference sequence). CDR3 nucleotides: TGTGCCAGCAGCTTGGAGGCGGGGGCCTACAATGAGCAGTTCTTC. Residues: CASSLEAGAYNEQFF.

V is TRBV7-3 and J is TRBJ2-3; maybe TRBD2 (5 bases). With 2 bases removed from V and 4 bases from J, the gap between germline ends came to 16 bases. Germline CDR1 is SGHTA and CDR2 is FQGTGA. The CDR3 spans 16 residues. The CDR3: CASSLVRGEGSDTQYF. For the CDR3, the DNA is TGTGCCAGCAGCTTAGTTCGGGGAGAGGGATCAGATACGCAGTATTTT.

The CDR3 loop is CASSRPGQGGRGTEAFF. The CDR3 DNA reads TGTGCCAGTAGTAGACCGGGACAGGGGGGTAGGGGCACTGAAGCTTTCTTT. V and J are TRBV19 and TRBJ1-1; TRBD1 agrees at 11 bases. V lost 4 bases and J lost 4; bases outside the gene matches: 11. Germline V lookup: CDR1 LNHDA, CDR2 SQIVND (reference sequence). The CDR3 has 17 residues.

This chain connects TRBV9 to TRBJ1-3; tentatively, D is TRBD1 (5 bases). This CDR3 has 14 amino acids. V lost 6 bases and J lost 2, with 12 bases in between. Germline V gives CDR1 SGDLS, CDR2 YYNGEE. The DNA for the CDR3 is TGTGCCAGCACCCCGGGGGGGGCTGGAAACACCATATATTTT. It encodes CASTPGGAGNTIYF.

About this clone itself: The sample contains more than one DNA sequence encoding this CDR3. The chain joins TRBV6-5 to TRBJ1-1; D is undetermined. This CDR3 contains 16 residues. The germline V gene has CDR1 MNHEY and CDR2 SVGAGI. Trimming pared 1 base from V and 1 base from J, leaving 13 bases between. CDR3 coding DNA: TGTGCCAGCAGTTACTTCGCGGGTAAGGAGAACACTGAAGCTTTCTTT. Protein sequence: CASSYFAGKENTEAFF.